The clone carrying this T cell receptor (beta chain) was seen only once. V shed 5 bases and J 0 bases; nucleotides not matched to a gene: 2. The CDR3 consists of 14 residues. Germline V gene data show CDR1 as MNHEY and CDR2 as SVGEGT. This entry belongs to a study of blood T cell repertoires in COVID-19. Generated by immunoSEQ multiplex PCR, the TCRdb table keeps only in-frame clones and is missing some. The table shows roughly 80,000 clones, with approximately 89% occurring only once. This receptor was identified in a woman aged 55-70 years with acute or convalescent COVID-19. Sample: peripheral blood. The chain uses TRBV6-2 or TRBV6-3 and TRBJ2-3; 7 bases are a match to TRBD1. CDR3 nucleotide sequence: TGTGCCAGCAGTGGCAGGGGGAGCACAGATACGCAGTATTTT. It translates to CASSGRGSTDTQYF.